This record looks at one T cell receptor beta chain sequence and its context. What it recognizes is unknown. The CDR3 has 17 amino acids. Unmatched junction bases numbered 5, after V lost 0 bases and J lost 3 bases. Naive CD4+ T cells were purified with Tregs depleted by CD25. Study outcomes and limitations: The TCR gene usage of tumor memory CD4+ T cells clustered together with blood and lymph node memory CD4+ cells and with lymph node naive CD4+ cells.

Constant-region reverse primers amplified full-length variable regions, followed by semi-nested Nested Universal Primer A PCR. TCRdb redid the calling of the 5' RACE reads with MiXCR, one entry per CDR3 protein. The table records some 45,000 distinct CDR3 sequences, around a quarter of them present only once. Sequencing input: naive CD4+ T cells sorted from blood. Subset meaning: naive CD4+ T cells, CD4+CD45RA+CD25-. V is TRBV12-3 or TRBV12-4 and J is TRBJ2-1; 10 nucleotides align to TRBD2. The source is a female donor with breast cancer. CDR3 amino acids: CASSLARGTSVYNEQFF. As DNA, the CDR3 is TGTGCCAGCAGTTTAGCGCGCGGGACTAGCGTCTACAATGAGCAGTTCTTC.